The 15 T cell receptor beta chains presented below share a single source sample, sequenced in a study of T-cell reconstitution after alpha-beta-depleted transplantation in children. TCRbeta library construction was performed incorporating unique molecular identifiers. MiXCR was run by TCRdb on the PCR reads, yielding one entry per CDR3 protein. The sample comprises 400,000 to 500,000 distinct CDR3 sequences, 11% of which are singletons, and roughly 6% rests with the top ten. The sequences come from PBMCs from the stem cell graft donor, collected from the stem cell graft. The receptors come from a human donor who donated a stem cell graft to a child with acute myeloid leukemia.

This clonotype has just a few counts. The chain has TRBV12-3 or TRBV12-4 and TRBJ2-3; 13 bases map to TRBD2. CDR3 length: 16 residues. The ends lost 10 bases at V and 8 bases at J; junction bases unmatched: 15. The CDR3 nucleotides read TGTGCCATATCCCATACTAGCGGGAGGGCTCAAGGTACGCAGTATTTT. Residues: CAISHTSGRAQGTQYF.

Ten or more counts support this clonotype. A read error may account for a junction end that differs from germline. The chain employs TRBV7-7 and TRBJ2-2, with a possible D match to TRBD1 (6 bases). Per the germline V gene, CDR1 is SSHAT and CDR2 is FNYEAQ (reference sequence). This CDR3 comprises 13 residues. This CDR3 is CASRPDRTGELFF. The CDR3 DNA follows: TGTGCTAGCAGACCTGACAGGACCGGGGAGCTGTTTTTT. Full variable domain (rest looked up from reference TRBV7-7 and TRBJ2-2): GAGVSQSPRYKVTKRGQDVTLRCDPISSHATLYWYQQALGQGPEFLTYFNYEAQPDKSGLPSDRFSAERPEGSISTLTIQRTEQRDSAMYRCASRPDRTGELFFGEGSRLTVL.

The CDR3, as DNA: TGTGCCAGCAGCCCCCTCCGGGTGGGCTCCTACAATGAGCAGTTCTTC. Amino acid sequence: CASSPLRVGSYNEQFF. The rearrangement links TRBV7-8 to TRBJ2-1; D remains unclear. Deletions cut 5 bases from V and 0 bases from J, with 14 bases between. The CDR3 is 16 residues long. Germline assignment: CDR1 SGHVS and CDR2 FQNEAQ.

This rearrangement joins TRBV9 to TRBJ1-1, with D hard to call. V gave up 2 bases and J gave up 4 bases, with 12 bases separating them. The CDR3 loop spans 14 amino acids. Per the germline V gene, CDR1 is SGDLS and CDR2 is YYNGEE. The CDR3 nucleotides read TGTGCCAGCAGCGTCAGCCGAGGGTCCACTGAAGCTTTCTTT. It encodes CASSVSRGSTEAFF.

The rearrangement joins TRBV5-5 to TRBJ2-1, with TRBD1 matching 9 bases. Germline CDR1 is SGHKS and CDR2 is YYEKEE (reference sequence). V shed 0 bases and J 4 bases; nucleotides not matched to a gene: 11. This CDR3 is 18 amino acids long. This CDR3 reads CASSLVYTGGVSYNEQFF. In DNA, the CDR3 is TGTGCCAGCAGCTTGGTTTATACAGGGGGCGTCTCTTACAATGAGCAGTTCTTC.

The chain has TRBV12-3 or TRBV12-4 and TRBJ2-3; D perhaps matches TRBD2 (7 bases). This CDR3 is 15 amino acids long. The V and J ends lost 6 bases and 2 bases respectively, with 15 bases between them. CDR3 DNA sequence: TGTGCCAGCAGCCGGACGGGGGGCTCCACAGATACGCAGTATTTT. This codes for CASSRTGGSTDTQYF.

This clonotype has at least ten counts. The chain joins TRBV5-1 to TRBJ2-3; D is unresolved. The CDR3 length is 13 residues. The germline gives CDR1 SGHRS, CDR2 YFSETQ. The V end lost 4 bases, the J end lost 5 bases, and 11 bases lay between the germline ends. The CDR3 is CASSEATIDTQYF. In DNA form, the CDR3 reads TGCGCCAGCAGCGAAGCCACGATAGATACGCAGTATTTT.

The V and J genes are TRBV20-1 and TRBJ1-6; D unresolved. CDR3 length: 12 residues. V was cut by 5 bases and J by 8 bases, with 10 bases left in between. Germline V gives CDR1 DFQATT, CDR2 SNEGSKA (reference sequence). CDR3 in DNA: TGCAGTGCTTACGGGAATGATTCACCCCTCCACTTT. Translation: CSAYGNDSPLHF.

A few counts support this clonotype. The chain uses TRBV5-1 and TRBJ2-4; tentative D call: TRBD1 (6 bases). The germline V gene has CDR1 SGHRS and CDR2 YFSETQ. This CDR3 has 18 residues. V was pared by 1 base and J by 1 base, with 18 bases between. The CDR3 spells CASSLKRKGEGAKNIQYF. CDR3 nucleotides: TGCGCCAGCAGCTTGAAAAGGAAGGGGGAAGGGGCCAAAAACATTCAGTACTTC.

This clonotype appeared many times. This chain joins TRBV10-3 and TRBJ2-5; 8 positions match TRBD2. V lost 6 bases, J lost 2 bases, and 5 bases stayed unmatched. CDR3 length equals 14 residues. Germline lookup yields CDR1 ENHRY and CDR2 SYGVKD. The CDR3 DNA is TGTGCCATCAGAAGCGGGGGCTCACAAGAGACCCAGTACTTC. The encoded protein is CAIRSGGSQETQYF.

This clonotype has a handful of counts. The gene calls are TRBV7-9 and TRBJ1-6; the D is unclear. CDR1 is SEHNR, CDR2 FQNEAQ, per germline (reference sequence). There are 12 residues in the CDR3. V was cut by 1 base and J by 8 bases, with 3 bases left in between. The CDR3 DNA is TGTGCCAGCAGCTTAGTTGATTCACCCCTCCACTTT. This codes for CASSLVDSPLHF.

The genes are TRBV5-1 and TRBJ1-2; the D is unclear. V lost 0 bases and J 8 bases, leaving 11 bases between the germline ends. This CDR3 contains 13 residues. CDR1 is SGHRS and CDR2 is YFSETQ in the germline V gene. CDR3 in DNA: TGCGCCAGCAGCTTGGAAGGGCTGAGCGGCTACACCTTC. Translating it yields CASSLEGLSGYTF.

The chain is built from TRBV29-1 and TRBJ2-1; D gene ambiguous. Germline lookup yields CDR1 SQVTM and CDR2 ANQGSEA. The CDR3 is made up of 11 amino acids. The V end was cut by 2 bases, the J end by 3 bases, with 2 bases between. The CDR3 region is CSVEFYNEQFF. The DNA for the CDR3 is TGCAGCGTTGAATTCTACAATGAGCAGTTCTTC.

This clonotype was counted at least ten times. The V gene is TRBV6-5, the J gene TRBJ2-7, with 11 positions matching TRBD1. The CDR3 contains 13 residues. Germline V gives CDR1 MNHEY, CDR2 SVGAGI. V trimming: 6 bases; J trimming: 3 bases; junction bases outside the gene matches: 1. CDR3 residues: CASRGTGGYEQYV. CDR3 DNA: TGTGCCAGCAGAGGGACAGGGGGCTACGAGCAGTACGTC.

Many counts were recorded for this clonotype. The chain recombines TRBV20-1 with TRBJ2-3; D is uncertain. Germline values: CDR1 DFQATT, CDR2 SNEGSKA (reference sequence). This CDR3 comprises 14 residues. V was trimmed by 0 bases and J by 4 bases, leaving 11 bases between them. In DNA, the CDR3 is TGCAGTGCTAGAGATAGGCGTCCCGCAGATACGCAGTATTTT. It encodes CSARDRRPADTQYF.